Below, 32 T cell receptor beta chains from the same sample are listed, as sequenced in a study of graft-versus-host responses after intestinal transplantation. Clones were sequenced by immunoSEQ multiplex PCR, and TCRdb holds only the in-frame ones, with some missing. The sample holds roughly 96,000 clones; roughly 90% are singletons and the top ten take 0.4% to 0.5%. What these receptors recognize is not known. Specimen: unstimulated CD8+ T cells sorted from spleen or lymph node cells, collected before intestinal transplant. These receptor sequences come from a human donor who received an intestinal transplant.

This chain uses TRBV6-5 with TRBJ1-2; D is undetermined. The CDR3 is made up of 14 amino acids. The V gene lost 2 bases and the J gene lost 1 base, with 8 bases spanning the gap. Germline loops: CDR1 MNHEY, CDR2 SVGAGI. In nucleotides, the CDR3 is TGTGCCAGCAGTTACACTATGGGTAACTATGGCTACACCTTC. It encodes CASSYTMGNYGYTF.

The chain joins TRBV7-9 to TRBJ1-5; D gene unclear. This CDR3 is 14 amino acids long. Trimming stripped 6 bases from V and 6 bases from J, with 15 bases between. Germline-derived CDR1 and CDR2 are SEHNR and FQNEAQ (reference sequence). CDR3 bases: TGTGCCAGCAGTGCCCCCGGGGTGACTCAGCCCCAGCATTTT. Translated: CASSAPGVTQPQHF.

The J gene is TRBJ1-1, the V gene TRBV5-1; 10 bases fit TRBD1. After removal of 2 bases from V and 4 bases from J, the junction contained 11 bases not matched to a gene. The CDR3 covers 17 residues. Germline lookup yields CDR1 SGHRS and CDR2 YFSETQ. CDR3 loop: CASSLDRGRLPSTEAFF. The CDR3 DNA reads TGCGCCAGCAGCTTAGACAGGGGGCGTCTGCCGAGCACTGAAGCTTTCTTT. Full variable domain (missing parts from reference TRBV5-1 and TRBJ1-1): KAGVTQTPRYLIKTRGQQVTLSCSPISGHRSVSWYQQTPGQGLQFLFEYFSETQRNKGNFPGRFSGRQFSNSRSEMNVSTLELGDSALYLCASSLDRGRLPSTEAFFGQGTRLTVV.

V is TRBV10-2 and J is TRBJ1-6, with D uncertain. Looked up from germline, CDR1 is WSHSY and CDR2 is SAAADI. Trimming left V 3 bases short and J 7 bases short, with 7 bases between. The CDR3 runs 13 residues. The CDR3 bases are TGCGCCAGCAGTGAAGAGGAGAATTCACCCCTCCACTTT. This encodes CASSEEENSPLHF.

This clone was seen only a few times. The chain uses TRBV6-5 and TRBJ2-7; maybe TRBD1 (5 bases). V was trimmed by 2 bases and J by 2 bases, leaving 13 bases between them. The germline CDR1 and CDR2 sequences are MNHEY and SVGAGI. The length of the CDR3 is 15 residues. CDR3 sequence: CASSYALAGPYEQYF. In nucleotides, the CDR3 is TGTGCCAGCAGTTACGCCCTGGCAGGGCCCTACGAGCAGTACTTC.

The V call is TRBV7-9, the J call TRBJ2-1; TRBD1 matches at 9 bases. Trimming removed 4 bases from V and 10 bases from J; junction bases left unmatched: 11. The CDR3 spans 15 residues. Looked up from germline, CDR1 is SEHNR and CDR2 is FQNEAQ (reference sequence). CDR3 DNA: TGTGCCAGCAGCTCCCTTGGGACAGGGCAACGCGAGCAGTTCTTC. Amino acid sequence: CASSSLGTGQREQFF.

The chain uses TRBV15 and TRBJ2-5, with 10 bases that match TRBD2. The tail of the sequence fits TRBJ2-7 better, so the J call may be wrong. The CDR3 is 14 residues long. Per germline, CDR1 LNHNV and CDR2 YYDKDF (reference sequence). CDR3 region: CATSEGLASYEQYF. CDR3 DNA sequence: TGTGCCACCAGCGAGGGACTAGCGTCCTACGAGCAGTACTTC.

The CDR3 spells CATSPGQGEQETQYF. CDR3 sequence (DNA): TGTGCCACCAGCCCTGGGCAGGGGGAGCAAGAGACCCAGTACTTC. V and J are TRBV10-3 and TRBJ2-5; 7 bases line up with TRBD1. This CDR3 has 15 amino acids. The ends lost 10 bases at V and 2 bases at J; junction bases unmatched: 13. Germline V gives CDR1 ENHRY, CDR2 SYGVKD.

The rearrangement links TRBV6-5 to TRBJ2-5; TRBD2 agrees at 7 bases. The germline V gene has CDR1 MNHEY and CDR2 SVGAGI. Unmatched junction bases numbered 9, after V lost 7 bases and J lost 4 bases. This CDR3 contains 14 residues. The CDR3 sequence is CASTSRGGAETQYF. CDR3 nucleotides: TGTGCCAGCACCTCAAGGGGAGGGGCAGAGACCCAGTACTTC.

The rearrangement links TRBV6-5 to TRBJ2-7; the D is unclear. The CDR3 is 13 residues long. Germline V gene sequence: CDR1 MNHEY, CDR2 SVGAGI. V lost 6 bases to trimming and J lost 5 bases, with 14 bases between them. CDR3 amino acids: CASSSRWYNEQYF. CDR3 sequence (DNA): TGTGCCAGCAGCTCCCGCTGGTACAACGAGCAGTACTTC.

Only one count was recorded for this clone. The chain combines TRBV6-5 with TRBJ1-2; 9 bases agree with TRBD1. There are 15 residues in the CDR3. Germline assignment: CDR1 MNHEY and CDR2 SVGAGI. The ends lost 4 bases at V and 4 bases at J; junction bases unmatched: 7. The CDR3 DNA reads as TGTGCCAGCAGTTTTACGACAGGGGGAAGCTATGGCTACACCTTC. Encoded protein: CASSFTTGGSYGYTF.

This chain connects TRBV5-6 to TRBJ1-2; D may be TRBD1 (5 bases). The CDR3 covers 13 residues. Trimming removed 1 base from V and 3 bases from J, with 7 bases in between. The germline V gene has CDR1 SGHDT and CDR2 YYEEEE. This chain's CDR3 is CASSLSGDYGYTF. In DNA, the CDR3 is TGTGCCAGCAGCTTGTCGGGGGACTATGGCTACACCTTC.

V and J are TRBV15 and TRBJ2-3; 10 bases map to TRBD2. V lost 3 bases to trimming and J lost 6 bases; unmatched junction nucleotides: 9. The CDR3 contains 16 residues. The germline V gene has CDR1 LNHNV and CDR2 YYDKDF (reference sequence). CDR3 region: CATSSRLAGLGDTQYF. The CDR3 region has the DNA TGTGCCACCAGCAGTAGACTAGCGGGTCTAGGGGATACGCAGTATTTT.

This rearrangement joins TRBV2 to TRBJ2-7, with 9 bases lining up with TRBD1. Trimming took 6 bases from V and 6 from J; bases not matched to a gene: 15. The germline V gene has CDR1 SNHLY and CDR2 FYNNEI. This CDR3 is 16 amino acids long. In nucleotides, the CDR3 is TGTGCCAGCAGGAGATCTCCGGGACAGGGTATTTTCGAGCAGTACTTC. The encoded protein is CASRRSPGQGIFEQYF.

This clone was picked up one time. The genes are TRBV14 and TRBJ2-1, with D possibly being TRBD2 (5 bases). CDR3 size: 16 residues. CDR1 and CDR2 from the germline V gene are SGHDN and FVKESK. The ends were cut back, 1 base at V and 5 bases at J, with 15 bases in the middle. CDR3 nucleotide sequence: TGTGCCAGCAGCCAAGCGGCGGGCCACCTCAACAATGAGCAGTTCTTC. Translation gives CASSQAAGHLNNEQFF.

The chain's CDR3 is CASSKEPGLAGGRPYEQYF. The CDR3 bases are TGTGCCAGCAGCAAAGAGCCGGGACTAGCGGGGGGGCGCCCCTACGAGCAGTACTTC. The J gene is TRBJ2-7, the V gene TRBV21-1; the table assigns TRBD2, which was not confirmed against the DNA. TRBV21-1 is reported as a pseudogene. This CDR3 contains 19 residues.

The chain recombines TRBV18 with TRBJ2-1, with 9 bases aligning to TRBD2. J was trimmed by 3 bases and V by 6 bases; bases with no gene match: 9. From germline, CDR1 is KGHSH and CDR2 LQKENI. The CDR3 spans 16 residues. CDR3 sequence: CASSPSSGVFYNEQFF. The CDR3 bases are TGTGCCAGCTCCCCCTCTAGCGGGGTCTTCTACAATGAGCAGTTCTTC.

Concerning this clone: The DNA is left out, because the CDR3 cannot be placed on it with certainty; the CDR3 is given as TCRdb lists it. The rearrangement uses TRBV7-6 and TRBJ1-2; the D segment call TRBD1 is taken from the table without a DNA check. CDR1 and CDR2 (germline): SGHVS, FNYEAQ. The CDR3 has 14 amino acids, counting both end residues. CDR3 loop: CASSFGPGGEGYTF.

CDR3 sequence: CASSVTDQRQPQHF. The CDR3 nucleotides read TGTGCCAGCAGTGTAACCGACCAGCGTCAGCCCCAGCATTTT. This chain joins TRBV6-1 and TRBJ1-5; D is undetermined. The CDR3 covers 14 residues. Germline V lookup: CDR1 MNHNS, CDR2 SASEGT. Trimming pared 4 bases from V and 6 bases from J, leaving 13 bases between.

The gene calls are TRBV11-2 and TRBJ1-4; D is unresolved. Between the trimmed V and J ends, which lost 0 bases and 11 bases, there was a span of 4 bases. The CDR3 loop spans 11 amino acids. CDR1 SGHAT and CDR2 FQNNGV come from the germline V gene. The CDR3 sequence is CASSLEEKLFF. DNA for the CDR3: TGTGCCAGCAGCTTAGAGGAGAAACTGTTTTTT.

This chain links TRBV11-2 with TRBJ1-2; D not certain. CDR3 length: 17 residues. Deletions cut 1 base from V and 0 bases from J, with 15 bases between. Germline CDR1 SGHAT, CDR2 FQNNGV. The chain's CDR3 is CASSLGPGRLANYGYTF. The DNA for the CDR3 is TGTGCCAGCAGCTTAGGGCCCGGCAGACTAGCTAACTATGGCTACACCTTC.

The rearrangement uses TRBV27 and TRBJ2-1, with 8 nucleotides matching TRBD1. V was clipped by 5 bases and J by 4 bases; unmatched bases: 7. CDR1 is MNHEY and CDR2 is SMNVEV in the germline V gene (reference sequence). This CDR3 spans 15 amino acids. Here the CDR3 reads CASSPDRVGYNEQFF. CDR3 bases: TGTGCCAGCAGTCCGGACAGGGTCGGGTACAATGAGCAGTTCTTC.

J is TRBJ2-1 and V is TRBV4-1, with 10 bases identical to TRBD1. Losses at the gene ends were 5 bases for V and 7 bases for J; bases not matched to a gene: 8. The germline V gene encodes CDR1 MGHRA and CDR2 YSYEKL. The length of the CDR3 is 15 residues. CDR3 sequence (DNA): TGCGCCAGCAGCAGGGGGGGACAGGGGTTAAATGAGCAGTTCTTC. Its protein is CASSRGGQGLNEQFF.

CDR3 bases: TGTGCCAGTAGGCCAGCGGGGGGGTGGGATGAGCAGTTCTTC. This translates into CASRPAGGWDEQFF. V gene TRBV19 combines with J gene TRBJ2-1; 10 bases match TRBD2. Trimming cost V 6 bases and J 8 bases; bases outside gene matches: 7. Per the germline V gene, CDR1 is LNHDA and CDR2 is SQIVND (reference sequence). This CDR3 is built from 14 residues.

This chain uses TRBV28 with TRBJ2-7; 7 nucleotides agree with TRBD2. CDR1 MDHEN and CDR2 SYDVKM come from the germline V gene. The CDR3 totals 13 residues. V shed 1 base, J shed 3 bases, and the junction held 0 bases outside the gene matches. The CDR3, as DNA: TGTGCCAGCAGTTTATCGGGGGGCTACGAGCAGTACTTC. It yields the protein CASSLSGGYEQYF.

Concerning this clone: The same CDR3 arises from other DNA sequences in this sample as well. This sequence joins TRBV5-1 and TRBJ2-3; 9 bases map to TRBD2. Trimming took 0 bases from V and 7 from J; bases not matched to a gene: 12. The germline V gene encodes CDR1 SGHRS and CDR2 YFSETQ. The CDR3 is 17 residues long. The CDR3, as DNA: TGCGCCAGCAGCTTGGAACCTGGGGCGGGGGGGCGAAATACGCAGTATTTT. This sequence encodes CASSLEPGAGGRNTQYF. Variable domain in full (rest from reference TRBV5-1 and TRBJ2-3): KAGVTQTPRYLIKTRGQQVTLSCSPISGHRSVSWYQQTPGQGLQFLFEYFSETQRNKGNFPGRFSGRQFSNSRSEMNVSTLELGDSALYLCASSLEPGAGGRNTQYFGPGTRLTVL.

The CDR3 DNA is TGTGCCAGCAGTTACGAATACTCACCGTTGGCTGAAGCTTTCTTT. Its translation is CASSYEYSPLAEAFF. The rearrangement joins TRBV6-5 to TRBJ1-1; D gene unclear. The germline V and J ends were trimmed by 2 bases and 6 bases, with 16 bases remaining between them. Germline assignment: CDR1 MNHEY and CDR2 SVGAGI. This CDR3 contains 15 residues.

The chain is built from TRBV11-2 and TRBJ2-7; a weak D match, TRBD2 (5 bases). Germline CDR1 is SGHAT and CDR2 is FQNNGV. This CDR3 spans 14 amino acids. Trimming cost V 4 bases and J 2 bases, with 12 bases left between them. The chain's CDR3 is CASSSLAIPYEQYF. The CDR3 region has the DNA TGTGCCAGCAGCTCGCTAGCTATCCCCTACGAGCAGTACTTC.

V gene TRBV6-1 combines with J gene TRBJ2-1; 9 nucleotides align to TRBD1. The CDR3 contains 15 residues. Trimming took 4 bases from V and 4 from J; bases not matched to a gene: 5. Germline V gene sequence: CDR1 MNHNS, CDR2 SASEGT. The CDR3 reads CASSADRGFYNEQFF. Written as DNA, the CDR3 is TGTGCCAGCAGTGCAGACAGGGGGTTTTACAATGAGCAGTTCTTC.

The chain carries TRBV5-1 and TRBJ2-6; possibly TRBD1 for D (5 bases). This CDR3 comprises 15 residues. V dropped 3 bases and J dropped 2 bases, with 9 bases sitting between them. Germline V gene lookup returns CDR1 SGHRS and CDR2 YFSETQ. The CDR3 loop is CASSSTGAGANVLTF. For the CDR3, the DNA is TGCGCCAGCAGCTCTACAGGAGCTGGGGCCAACGTCCTGACTTTC.

V and J are TRBV5-6 and TRBJ1-4; D is uncertain. CDR3 size: 15 residues. The V gene's germline CDR1 is SGHDT and CDR2 YYEEEE. Between the trimmed V and J ends, which lost 4 bases and 8 bases, there was a span of 18 bases. The CDR3 bases are TGTGCCAGCAGCAGTCCGAGGAGGGCGAGGGAAAAACTGTTTTTT. Translating gives CASSSPRRAREKLFF.

The rearrangement uses TRBV4-1 and TRBJ2-5; TRBD1 is a possible D gene (6 bases). This CDR3 spans 16 amino acids. V dropped 5 bases and J dropped 2 bases, with 18 bases sitting between them. Germline V gene sequence: CDR1 MGHRA, CDR2 YSYEKL. The CDR3, as DNA: TGCGCCAGCAGCGAGAATCCGGGACAAGGGCAAGAGACCCAGTACTTC. Translating gives CASSENPGQGQETQYF.